This T cell receptor beta chain was captured in a study of T cell responses to AZD1222 COVID-19 vaccine. It was second doses at about 4 or about 12 weeks that were pooled. Comments on this clone: Its specificity is unknown.

The method was immunoSEQ multiplex PCR; TCRdb's version includes in-frame clones alone and lacks a portion of them. The data contain about 150,000 clones, 80% to 95% of them singletons. The study's findings and limits: Just five or six AZD1222 recipients were seropositive at baseline. Donors in the cohort were predominantly white British and more often female, and clonal diversity was possibly underestimated.

The sample consisted of peripheral blood, taken 28 days after the second AZD1222 dose. The receptor comes from an adult who received the AZD1222 COVID-19 vaccine.

In DNA, the CDR3 is TGCGCCAGCAGCGTTGGACCCAGCCAAGCTAACTATGGCTACACCTTC. Translating it yields CASSVGPSQANYGYTF. The chain employs TRBV5-1 and TRBJ1-2, with unresolved D. CDR1 and CDR2 (germline): SGHRS, YFSETQ. The V end lost 4 bases, the J end lost 0 bases, and 16 bases lay between the germline ends. The CDR3 loop spans 16 amino acids.